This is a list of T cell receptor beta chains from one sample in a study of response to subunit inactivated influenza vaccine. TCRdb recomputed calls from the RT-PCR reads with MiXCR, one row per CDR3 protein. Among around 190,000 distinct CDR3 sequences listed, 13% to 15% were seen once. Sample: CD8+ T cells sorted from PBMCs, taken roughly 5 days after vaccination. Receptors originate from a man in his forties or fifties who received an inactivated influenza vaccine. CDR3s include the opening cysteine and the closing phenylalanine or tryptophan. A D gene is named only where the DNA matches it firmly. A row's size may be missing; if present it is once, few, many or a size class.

CDR3aa: CASSYSITSGSKNEQFF; CDR3nt: TGTGCCAGCAGTTACTCGATCACTAGCGGGAGTAAAAATGAGCAGTTCTTC; d_gene: TRBD2; abundance: NA; j_gene: TRBJ2-1; v_gene: TRBV6-2/TRBV6-3
CDR3aa: CASSLGVANYGYTF; CDR3nt: TGTGCCAGCAGCTTGGGAGTAGCTAACTATGGCTACACCTTC; d_gene: NA; abundance: few; j_gene: TRBJ1-2; v_gene: TRBV12-3/TRBV12-4
CDR3aa: CSVALGFGVHEQYF; CDR3nt: TGCAGCGTGGCCCTTGGGTTCGGGGTCCACGAGCAGTACTTC; d_gene: NA; abundance: NA; j_gene: TRBJ2-7; v_gene: TRBV29-1
CDR3aa: CASSREHPDTQYF; CDR3nt: TGTGCCAGCAGTAGGGAGCACCCGGATACGCAGTATTTT; d_gene: NA; abundance: NA; j_gene: TRBJ2-3; v_gene: TRBV6-4
CDR3aa: CASSQRAGGYEQYF; CDR3nt: TGTGCCAGCAGTCAGAGAGCGGGGGGCTACGAGCAGTACTTC; d_gene: TRBD2; abundance: NA; j_gene: TRBJ2-7; v_gene: TRBV2
CDR3aa: CASSFGTSGGRSYNEQFF; CDR3nt: TGTGCCAGCAGTTTCGGGACTAGCGGGGGCCGCTCCTACAATGAGCAGTTCTTC; d_gene: TRBD2; abundance: NA; j_gene: TRBJ2-1; v_gene: TRBV6-5
CDR3aa: CASSYSTRGNQPQHF; CDR3nt: TGTGCCAGCAGTTACTCGACTAGGGGGAATCAGCCCCAGCATTTT; d_gene: NA; abundance: many; j_gene: TRBJ1-5; v_gene: TRBV6-2/TRBV6-3
CDR3aa: CASSPLTGSSYEQYF; CDR3nt: TGCGCCAGCAGCCCGTTGACAGGGAGCTCCTACGAGCAGTACTTC; d_gene: TRBD1; abundance: NA; j_gene: TRBJ2-7; v_gene: TRBV5-1
CDR3aa: CASSPSGNSYNEQFF; CDR3nt: TGTGCCAGCAGCCCGAGCGGGAACTCCTACAATGAGCAGTTCTTC; d_gene: TRBD2; abundance: few; j_gene: TRBJ2-1; v_gene: TRBV9
CDR3aa: CASSMTGGLGYEQYF; CDR3nt: TGTGCCAGCAGCATGACAGGGGGCCTTGGCTACGAGCAGTACTTC; d_gene: TRBD1; abundance: few; j_gene: TRBJ2-7; v_gene: TRBV7-6
CDR3aa: CASSSEFRTSGRDENTGELFF; CDR3nt: TGTGCCAGCAGCTCAGAGTTTCGGACTAGCGGGAGGGACGAGAACACCGGGGAGCTGTTTTTT; d_gene: TRBD2; abundance: NA; j_gene: TRBJ2-2; v_gene: TRBV7-1
CDR3aa: CASQDLGSYNEQFF; CDR3nt: TGTGCCAGCCAGGACCTAGGCTCCTACAATGAGCAGTTCTTC; d_gene: NA; abundance: NA; j_gene: TRBJ2-1; v_gene: TRBV6-2/TRBV6-3
CDR3aa: CSARPREIYGYTF; CDR3nt: TGCAGTGCTAGACCGAGAGAGATCTATGGCTACACCTTC; d_gene: NA; abundance: NA; j_gene: TRBJ1-2; v_gene: TRBV20-1
CDR3aa: CASSPLDTGGEKLFF; CDR3nt: TGTGCCAGCAGTCCGTTGGATACCGGCGGGGAAAAACTGTTTTTT; d_gene: NA; abundance: few; j_gene: TRBJ1-4; v_gene: TRBV12-3/TRBV12-4
CDR3aa: CASSHAKGGRSYEQYF; CDR3nt: TGTGCCAGCAGCCATGCGAAGGGGGGTAGAAGCTACGAGCAGTACTTC; d_gene: NA; abundance: once; j_gene: TRBJ2-7; v_gene: TRBV13
CDR3aa: CASSLWSNQPQHF; CDR3nt: TGTGCCAGCAGCTTATGGTCCAATCAGCCCCAGCATTTT; d_gene: NA; abundance: NA; j_gene: TRBJ1-5; v_gene: TRBV7-2
CDR3aa: CASSSGQALGTLHF; CDR3nt: TGTGCCAGCAGCTCCGGACAGGCCTTAGGGACCCTCCACTTT; d_gene: TRBD1; abundance: few; j_gene: TRBJ1-6; v_gene: TRBV7-9
CDR3aa: CSARDLTGTNEKLFF; CDR3nt: TGCAGTGCTAGAGATCTAACAGGGACTAATGAAAAACTGTTTTTT; d_gene: NA; abundance: few; j_gene: TRBJ1-4; v_gene: TRBV20-1
CDR3aa: CATSGLAGPSYNEQFF; CDR3nt: TGTGCCACCAGCGGATTAGCGGGGCCCTCCTACAATGAGCAGTTCTTC; d_gene: TRBD2; abundance: many; j_gene: TRBJ2-1; v_gene: TRBV15
CDR3aa: CASSDSTDSYNSPLHF; CDR3nt: TGTGCCAGCAGTGACTCGACGGACTCCTATAATTCACCCCTCCACTTT; d_gene: NA; abundance: few; j_gene: TRBJ1-6; v_gene: TRBV2
CDR3aa: CASSLVSGGDIQYF; CDR3nt: TGTGCCAGCAGCTTAGTTTCGGGAGGGGACATTCAGTACTTC; d_gene: TRBD2; abundance: few; j_gene: TRBJ2-4; v_gene: TRBV7-9
CDR3aa: CASSSGQGSTDTQYF; CDR3nt: TGTGCCAGCAGCTCGGGACAGGGGAGCACAGATACGCAGTATTTT; d_gene: TRBD1; abundance: few; j_gene: TRBJ2-3; v_gene: TRBV7-9